This TCR beta chain stems from a study of blood T cell repertoires in COVID-19. Whole-study context: Spain, Italy and the United States supplied samples that represented acute and convalescent COVID-19. PBMCs, B-cell-depleted T cells, or T cells were the source of the cDNA or gDNA that made up the material.

Authors' processing steps: Estimated nucleated cell counts came from reference gene primer amplification. The repertoire was sequenced with immunoSEQ multiplex PCR; TCRdb's copy has only in-frame clones and lacks some. V, J and clone size were drawn from that table, and D and trimming were deduced from the DNA. Here the sample spans around 200,000 clones, 85% being singletons. CDR3 size: 13 residues. The germline CDR1 and CDR2 sequences are SQVTM and ANQGSEA. V was pared by 6 bases and J by 0 bases, with 9 bases between. The clonotype originates from an elderly woman with acute or convalescent COVID-19. Sequencing was done on a sample of peripheral blood. The genes are TRBV29-1 and TRBJ1-5, with D perhaps matching TRBD1 (6 bases). CDR3 residues: CSVRDNSNQPQHF. The DNA for the CDR3 is TGCAGCGTACGGGACAATAGCAATCAGCCCCAGCATTTT.